Listed below are T cell receptor beta chains from one sample, sequenced in a study of human T cells and chemical hapten exposure. TCRdb redid the calling of the RACE reads with MiXCR, one entry per CDR3 protein. Among roughly 80,000 distinct CDR3 sequences, roughly a tenth were seen once, and the ten largest hold 3.5% to 4.5%. Sequences were derived from whole blood, sampled in connection with sensitization to the hapten diphenylcyclopropenone (DPC). These receptor sequences come from a woman between 45 and 65 years old with alopecia areata. Some clones in this sample may be carry-over from other donors' samples. Both conserved end residues are part of each CDR3. The D gene is left open where the match is weak. Rows give clone size only sometimes, using once, few, many, or a class for an expanded clone.

clone size,J gene,V gene,D gene,CDR3 length,CDR3 protein,CDR3 DNA
few,TRBJ2-1,TRBV20-1,TRBD2,15,CSANQGTSGYNEQFF,TGCAGTGCCAACCAAGGGACTAGCGGATACAATGAGCAGTTCTTC
.,TRBJ1-3,TRBV28,.,15,CASSGTSLAGNTIYF,TGTGCCAGCAGTGGGACATCCTTGGCAGGAAACACCATATATTTT
many,TRBJ1-2,TRBV18,.,14,CASSPPGKGYGYTF,TGTGCCAGCTCACCCCCAGGGAAGGGCTATGGCTACACCTTC
many,TRBJ2-1,TRBV5-1,TRBD2,16,CASSFDSSGSYNEQFF,TGCGCCAGCAGCTTCGATAGTAGCGGGAGCTACAATGAGCAGTTCTTC
few,TRBJ1-1,TRBV29-1,TRBD1,13,CSVNRDSLYEAFF,TGCAGCGTCAACCGGGACAGCTTATATGAAGCTTTCTTT
many,TRBJ2-1,TRBV20-1,TRBD1,15,CSAGTGGTTLNEQFF,TGCAGTGCTGGGACAGGAGGCACTACTTTGAATGAGCAGTTCTTC
many,TRBJ1-3,TRBV29-1,.,13,CSVAYSSGNTIYF,TGCAGCGTTGCCTACAGCTCTGGAAACACCATATATTTT
.,TRBJ2-3,TRBV10-1,TRBD2,16,CASSGAGGFGTDTQYF,TGCGCCAGCAGTGGAGCGGGAGGATTTGGCACAGATACGCAGTATTTT
few,TRBJ1-4,TRBV7-2,TRBD1,17,CASSLVPGTGEHEKLFF,TGTGCCAGCAGCTTAGTTCCGGGGACAGGGGAGCATGAAAAACTGTTTTTT
few,TRBJ1-5,TRBV7-2,.,16,CASSLAVAPGSQPQHF,TGTGCCAGCAGCTTAGCGGTCGCCCCGGGCAGTCAGCCCCAGCATTTT
.,TRBJ2-3,TRBV7-2,TRBD1,16,CASSTRTGTRGDTQYF,TGTGCCAGCAGCACCCGGACAGGGACGAGAGGAGATACGCAGTATTTT
many,TRBJ2-2,TRBV7-3,.,13,CASSSQNRGELFF,TGTGCCAGCAGCTCCCAGAATAGGGGGGAGCTGTTTTTT
few,TRBJ2-1,TRBV18,.,20,CASSLVADLKSSSSYNEQFF,TGTGCCAGCTCACTTGTGGCGGACTTAAAGTCATCAAGCTCCTACAATGAGCAGTTCTTC
many,TRBJ2-7,TRBV3-1,.,16,CASSQVSTGTLYEQYF,TGTGCCAGCAGCCAAGTATCTACCGGGACCCTCTACGAGCAGTACTTC
many,TRBJ2-7,TRBV11-2,.,14,CASIPGPSPYEQYF,TGTGCCAGCATTCCGGGTCCTAGTCCCTACGAGCAGTACTTC
.,TRBJ2-1,TRBV19,.,14,CASSILEGRAEQFF,TGTGCCAGTAGTATATTGGAGGGCCGCGCTGAGCAGTTCTTC
.,TRBJ2-3,TRBV7-2,.,13,CASSFSSTDTQYF,TGTGCCAGCAGCTTCTCTAGCACAGATACGCAGTATTTT
.,TRBJ2-3,TRBV28,.,14,CASRGLAATDTQYF,TGTGCCAGCCGGGGTTTAGCGGCCACAGATACGCAGTATTTT
.,TRBJ2-7,TRBV5-1,.,14,CASSLVHGVDEQYF,TGCGCCAGCAGCTTGGTCCATGGTGTCGACGAGCAGTACTTC
.,TRBJ1-4,TRBV7-2,.,13,CASSFNRNKKLFF,TGTGCCAGCAGCTTTAACCGGAATAAAAAACTGTTTTTT
.,TRBJ1-1,TRBV7-2,.,13,CASSYPGGTEAFF,TGTGCCAGCAGCTACCCCGGGGGCACTGAAGCTTTCTTT
few,TRBJ2-5,TRBV7-2,.,14,CASSFVQGEETQYF,TGTGCCAGCAGCTTTGTACAGGGAGAAGAGACCCAGTACTTC
many,TRBJ2-7,TRBV29-1,.,10,CSVGETEQYF,TGCAGCGTTGGTGAGACCGAGCAGTACTTC
few,TRBJ1-2,TRBV29-1,.,11,CSVPDLRGYTF,TGCAGCGTCCCGGACCTAAGAGGCTACACCTTC
few,TRBJ1-2,TRBV30,TRBD1,12,CALGQPSQGYTF,TGTGCCTTGGGACAGCCTAGCCAGGGCTACACCTTC
few,TRBJ1-2,TRBV4-3,.,16,CASSRLLRGGPEGYTF,TGCGCCAGCAGCCGCCTACTCCGGGGGGGGCCGGAGGGCTACACCTTC
many,TRBJ2-2,TRBV6-2/TRBV6-3,.,12,CASSYPVGELFF,TGTGCCAGCAGTTACCCAGTCGGGGAGCTGTTTTTT
.,TRBJ2-2,TRBV20-1,TRBD1,16,CSARPGGATNTGELFF,TGCAGTGCTAGACCAGGGGGAGCCACGAACACCGGGGAGCTGTTTTTT
many,TRBJ2-2,TRBV20-1,TRBD2,14,CSARPGGGPGELFF,TGCAGTGCTAGACCCGGGGGGGGGCCCGGGGAGCTGTTTTTT
few,TRBJ1-5,TRBV3-1,.,13,CASSQGSNQPQHF,TGTGCCAGCAGCCAAGGGAGCAATCAGCCCCAGCATTTT
many,TRBJ2-3,TRBV6-6,TRBD2,18,CASREPGLADLSTDTQYF,TGTGCCAGCAGAGAGCCGGGACTAGCGGATCTTAGCACAGATACGCAGTATTTT
many,TRBJ2-1,TRBV7-6,TRBD1,15,CASRRDRSSYNEQFF,TGTGCCAGCAGACGGGACAGGAGCTCCTACAATGAGCAGTTCTTC
many,TRBJ2-7,TRBV7-2,.,15,CASSPQGGVTYEQYF,TGTGCCAGCAGCCCCCAGGGGGGCGTAACCTACGAGCAGTACTTC
many,TRBJ2-3,TRBV9,.,15,CASSVAPTLADTQYF,TGTGCCAGCAGCGTAGCTCCCACACTCGCAGATACGCAGTATTTT
few,TRBJ2-6,TRBV4-3,TRBD1,18,CASSQSRDRASGANVLTF,TGCGCCAGCAGCCAAAGCCGGGACAGGGCTTCTGGGGCCAACGTCCTGACTTTC
.,TRBJ1-6,TRBV7-8,.,16,CASSNTAPTYNSPLHF,TGTGCCAGCAGCAATACTGCGCCAACCTATAATTCACCCCTCCACTTT
few,TRBJ2-2,TRBV2,TRBD1,15,CASSYYRGNTGELFF,TGTGCCAGCAGTTACTACAGGGGTAACACCGGGGAGCTGTTTTTT
few,TRBJ2-4,TRBV2,TRBD1,18,CASSEGLTTGGPLNIQYF,TGTGCCAGCAGTGAAGGCCTGACAACAGGGGGCCCTTTAAACATTCAGTACTTC
.,TRBJ2-5,TRBV12-3/TRBV12-4,.,14,CASSFIGYQETQYF,TGTGCCAGCAGTTTTATTGGGTACCAAGAGACCCAGTACTTC
many,TRBJ2-2,TRBV24-1,TRBD2,17,CATSDPSSGRATGELFF,TGTGCCACCAGTGACCCTTCTAGCGGGAGGGCCACCGGGGAGCTGTTTTTT
.,TRBJ2-1,TRBV5-1,.,15,CASSLEQGRYNEQFF,TGCGCCAGCAGCTTGGAACAGGGACGATACAATGAGCAGTTCTTC
.,TRBJ2-1,TRBV18,.,14,CASSPRNRDNEQFF,TGTGCCAGCTCACCACGCAACAGAGACAATGAGCAGTTCTTC
many,TRBJ1-6,TRBV10-3,.,13,CAISGTDNSPLHF,TGTGCCATCAGTGGGACGGATAATTCACCCCTCCACTTT
.,TRBJ1-1,TRBV18,TRBD1,14,CASSPRAGGTEAFF,TGTGCCAGCTCACCCCGAGCAGGGGGAACTGAAGCTTTCTTT
few,TRBJ1-1,TRBV12-3/TRBV12-4,.,13,CASSFYRATEAFF,TGTGCCAGCAGTTTCTACAGGGCCACTGAAGCTTTCTTT
.,TRBJ2-2,TRBV20-1,.,14,CSARGRGSTGELFF,TGCAGTGCCAGGGGCAGAGGGAGTACCGGGGAGCTGTTTTTT
many,TRBJ2-1,TRBV10-1,.,12,CASSETPNEQFF,TGCGCCAGCAGTGAGACTCCTAATGAGCAGTTCTTC
many,TRBJ2-1,TRBV11-2,.,16,CASSRSLPPGYNEQFF,TGTGCCAGCAGCCGCTCCCTACCCCCGGGCTACAATGAGCAGTTCTTC
.,TRBJ1-6,TRBV3-1,.,14,CASSQDVGYSPLHF,TGTGCCAGCAGCCAAGATGTGGGGTACTCACCCCTCCACTTT
.,TRBJ2-1,TRBV5-1,.,13,CASSFGGSNEQFF,TGCGCCAGCAGCTTTGGAGGGTCGAATGAGCAGTTCTTC
few,TRBJ2-1,TRBV5-6,TRBD1,21,CASSPDRGRGGSRTSYNEQFF,TGTGCCAGCAGCCCCGACAGGGGGCGCGGAGGCTCCCGAACCTCCTACAATGAGCAGTTCTTC
few,TRBJ2-2,TRBV11-2,.,16,CASSPIWRKNTGELFF,TGTGCCAGCAGCCCCATCTGGCGGAAAAACACCGGGGAGCTGTTTTTT
.,TRBJ2-1,TRBV2,.,15,CASSGPLAWSNEQFF,TGTGCCAGCAGTGGTCCCCTAGCGTGGTCCAATGAGCAGTTCTTC
many,TRBJ2-3,TRBV10-2,TRBD2,16,CASSWHPGLDGDTQYF,TGCGCCAGCAGCTGGCACCCGGGACTAGACGGAGATACGCAGTATTTT
.,TRBJ1-2,TRBV7-3,.,15,CASSLRAGSDYGYTF,TGTGCCAGCAGCTTACGGGCAGGGTCAGACTATGGCTACACCTTC
many,TRBJ1-6,TRBV18,.,14,CASSPGTVNSPLHF,TGTGCCAGCTCACCGGGGACGGTGAATTCACCCCTCCACTTT
.,TRBJ1-5,TRBV6-2/TRBV6-3,.,15,CASSYPTGFNQPQHF,TGTGCCAGCAGTTATCCGACAGGCTTCAATCAGCCCCAGCATTTT